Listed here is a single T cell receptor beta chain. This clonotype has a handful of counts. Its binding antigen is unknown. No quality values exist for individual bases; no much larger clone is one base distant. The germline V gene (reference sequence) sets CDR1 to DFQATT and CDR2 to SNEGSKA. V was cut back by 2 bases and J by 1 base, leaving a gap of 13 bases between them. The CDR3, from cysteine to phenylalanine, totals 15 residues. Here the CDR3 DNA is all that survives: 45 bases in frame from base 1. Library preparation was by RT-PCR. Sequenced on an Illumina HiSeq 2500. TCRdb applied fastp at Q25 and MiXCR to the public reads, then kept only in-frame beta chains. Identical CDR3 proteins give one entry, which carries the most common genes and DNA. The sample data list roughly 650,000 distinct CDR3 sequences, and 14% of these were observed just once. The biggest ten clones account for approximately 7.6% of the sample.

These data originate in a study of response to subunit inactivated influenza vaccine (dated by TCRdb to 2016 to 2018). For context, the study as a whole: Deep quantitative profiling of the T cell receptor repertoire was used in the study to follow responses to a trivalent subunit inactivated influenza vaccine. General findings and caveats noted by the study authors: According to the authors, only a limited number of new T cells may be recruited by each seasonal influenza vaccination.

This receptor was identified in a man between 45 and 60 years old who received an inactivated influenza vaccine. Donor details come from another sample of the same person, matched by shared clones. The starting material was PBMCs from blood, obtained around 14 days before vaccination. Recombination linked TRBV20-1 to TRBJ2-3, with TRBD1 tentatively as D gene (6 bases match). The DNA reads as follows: TGCAGTGCTAGATACACAGGGTGGGGCACAGATACGCAGTATTTT. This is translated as CSARYTGWGTDTQYF.